The 20 T cell receptor beta chains below were found in one sample sequenced in a study of T-cell reconstitution after alpha-beta-depleted transplantation in children (dated by TCRdb to the mid-2010s). Libraries were built with PCR. Sequencing relied on an Illumina HiSeq 2500. TCR libraries were prepared with molecular barcoding, using unique molecular identifiers to normalize TCRbeta repertoire quantification. TCRdb reran the public reads through fastp at Q25 and MiXCR, keeping productive beta chains. Merged by CDR3 protein, the rows form single entries marked with the most common genes and DNA. The sample table contains some 110,000 distinct CDR3 sequences; only one count was recorded for approximately 10% of them. The ten biggest clones cover under 40% of the sample. What the treatment or condition label conveys for this sample: allogeneic hematopoietic cell transplantation with graft depleted of TCRalphabeta T cells and CD19 B cells.

The material sequenced was PBMCs, taken before TCRalphabeta/CD19-depleted stem cell transplant. These receptors were taken from a boy aged 2-9 years with acute lymphoblastic leukemia, due to receive a stem cell transplant.

V gene TRBV28 combines with J gene TRBJ2-5; 7 bases are a match to TRBD1. Unmatched junction bases numbered 13, after V lost 5 bases and J lost 7 bases. CDR3 length: 15 amino acids. Germline CDR1 MDHEN, CDR2 SYDVKM. DNA of the CDR3: TGTGCCAGCAGTGGCAACAGGGGTCGTAAGGGGACCCAGTACTTC. It is translated as CASSGNRGRKGTQYF.

This clonotype was seen a handful of times. The chain joins TRBV5-5 to TRBJ1-4, with D hard to call. V lost 3 bases to trimming and J lost 0 bases, with 12 bases between them. The germline gives CDR1 SGHKS, CDR2 YYEKEE (reference sequence). The CDR3 totals 16 residues. CDR3 DNA: TGTGCCAGCAGCTCACCTGACACCGCAACTAATGAAAAACTGTTTTTT. It specifies CASSSPDTATNEKLFF.

The V and J genes are TRBV11-2 and TRBJ1-4; no definite D call. The CDR3 spans 15 residues. V shed 3 bases and J shed 10 bases, with 18 bases lying between them. Germline CDR1 is SGHAT and CDR2 is FQNNGV. The CDR3 DNA reads TGTGCCAGCAGCTTTCAATCTGGCCAAGGTGGAAAACTGTTTTTT. It codes for CASSFQSGQGGKLFF.

The table lists this clonotype with many counts. The CDR3 nucleotides are TGTGCCATCAGTGAGATCGGATCGAGCTCCTACAATGAGCAGTTCTTC. Translation: CAISEIGSSSYNEQFF. This chain connects TRBV10-3 to TRBJ2-1, with D unclear. Germline lookup yields CDR1 ENHRY and CDR2 SYGVKD. The CDR3 spans 16 residues. Trimming removed 2 bases from V and 0 bases from J, with 11 bases in between.

This clonotype was seen a handful of times. The CDR3 loop reads CASSLISLAVLNEQFF. The CDR3 DNA reads as TGTGCCAGCAGCTTAATCTCCCTAGCGGTATTAAATGAGCAGTTCTTC. The V call is TRBV11-2, the J call TRBJ2-1; 7 bases align to TRBD2. This CDR3 is built from 16 residues. Germline values: CDR1 SGHAT, CDR2 FQNNGV. Trimming removed 2 bases from V and 7 bases from J; junction bases left unmatched: 11. Variable domain in full (rest from reference TRBV11-2 and TRBJ2-1): EAGVAQSPRYKIIEKRQSVAFWCNPISGHATLYWYQQILGQGPKLLIQFQNNGVVDDSQLPKDRFSAERLKGVDSTLKIQPAKLEDSAVYLCASSLISLAVLNEQFFGPGTRLTVL.

This chain joins TRBV2 and TRBJ2-3; 14 bases agree with TRBD2. The germline CDR1 and CDR2 sequences are SNHLY and FYNNEI. This CDR3 spans 15 amino acids. With 8 bases clipped from V and 4 bases from J, the junction kept 5 bases outside the gene matches. CDR3 sequence: CASGTSGSVADTQYF. The CDR3, as DNA: TGTGCCAGCGGGACTAGCGGGAGTGTGGCAGATACGCAGTATTTT.

This clonotype was found many times. This rearrangement joins TRBV29-1 to TRBJ1-2; TRBD1 matches 12 bases. CDR3 length equals 16 residues. Germline CDR1 SQVTM, CDR2 ANQGSEA. V trimming: 1 base; J trimming: 0 bases; junction bases outside the gene matches: 3. Written as DNA, the CDR3 is TGCAGCGTTGAAGTGGGACAGGGGGCGCCTAACTATGGCTACACCTTC. Amino acids: CSVEVGQGAPNYGYTF.

This clonotype was detected a few times. This CDR3 reads CSVVAGVAEAFF. CDR3 sequence (DNA): TGCAGCGTTGTGGCGGGTGTGGCTGAAGCTTTCTTT. The V gene is TRBV29-1, the J gene TRBJ1-1; no definite D call. Looked up from germline, CDR1 is SQVTM and CDR2 is ANQGSEA. The length of the CDR3 is 12 residues. The V and J ends lost 4 bases and 6 bases respectively, with 12 bases between them.

This clonotype was counted only a few times. This rearrangement joins TRBV3-1 to TRBJ2-1; D may be TRBD2 (6 bases). The CDR3 has 13 residues. V dropped 4 bases and J dropped 9 bases, with 13 bases sitting between them. Germline V lookup: CDR1 LGHDT, CDR2 YNNKEL (reference sequence). CDR3 DNA sequence: TGTGCCAGCAGCCCTGGGCGGGGATCTGAGCAGTTCTTC. It encodes CASSPGRGSEQFF.

There are many counts of this clonotype. This rearrangement joins TRBV12-3 or TRBV12-4 to TRBJ1-5; D gene unclear. The V and J ends lost 1 base and 3 bases respectively, with 7 bases between them. CDR3 length equals 14 residues. The CDR3 spells CASSLGIINQPQHF. The CDR3 DNA reads as TGTGCCAGCAGTTTAGGGATCATCAATCAGCCCCAGCATTTT.

This clonotype was detected a few times. The gene calls are TRBV27 and TRBJ1-5; 8 nucleotides align to TRBD1. J gave up 0 bases and V 6 bases, and 4 bases lay outside the gene matches. Germline values: CDR1 MNHEY, CDR2 SMNVEV (reference sequence). The CDR3 contains 15 residues. The CDR3 nucleotides are TGTGCCAGCAGGGGACAGGTAAATAGCAATCAGCCCCAGCATTTT. The encoded protein is CASRGQVNSNQPQHF.

This clonotype has a handful of counts. The J gene is TRBJ2-1, the V gene TRBV7-9; 10 bases are a match to TRBD2. The CDR3 runs to 16 residues. CDR1 is SEHNR, CDR2 FQNEAQ, per germline (reference sequence). J was trimmed by 6 bases and V by 5 bases; bases with no gene match: 10. The DNA of the CDR3 is TGTGCCAGCAGCCCACCCCCGGGACTAGCGACCAATGAGCAGTTCTTC. Its translation: CASSPPPGLATNEQFF.

The chain carries TRBV20-1 and TRBJ2-1; the D call may be TRBD1 or TRBD2 (5 bases each). This CDR3 is 12 amino acids long. Germline V gene data show CDR1 as DFQATT and CDR2 as SNEGSKA (reference sequence). V lost 3 bases and J 5 bases, leaving 8 bases between the germline ends. The CDR3 loop reads CSASRDHNEQFF. The CDR3 nucleotides are TGCAGTGCTAGCCGGGACCACAATGAGCAGTTCTTC.

This clonotype was picked up a small number of times. This chain uses TRBV3-1 with TRBJ2-1, with 9 bases that match TRBD2. This CDR3 is built from 17 residues. Germline V gene sequence: CDR1 LGHDT, CDR2 YNNKEL (reference sequence). V trimming: 3 bases; J trimming: 7 bases; junction bases outside the gene matches: 13. CDR3 sequence: CASSHDRGRAPWNEQFF. The CDR3 region has the DNA TGTGCCAGCAGCCATGATCGCGGGAGGGCCCCGTGGAATGAGCAGTTCTTC.

This clonotype was counted a few times. V and J are TRBV3-1 and TRBJ2-7; D is ambiguous. Per the germline V gene, CDR1 is LGHDT and CDR2 is YNNKEL (reference sequence). The germline V and J ends were trimmed by 0 bases and 4 bases, with 7 bases remaining between them. This CDR3 contains 13 residues. The CDR3 sequence is CASSQDSPYEQYF. The CDR3 coding sequence is TGTGCCAGCAGCCAAGATTCCCCTTACGAGCAGTACTTC.

This clonotype was observed a few times. The J gene is TRBJ1-5, the V gene TRBV20-1, with D perhaps TRBD1 (6 bases). This CDR3 has 13 residues. V lost 4 bases, J lost 11 bases, and 18 bases lay in between. Germline V gene data show CDR1 as DFQATT and CDR2 as SNEGSKA (reference sequence). The CDR3 DNA reads as TGCAGTGCTACTGGACAGACCTCCCCCGCCCAGCATTTT. Protein product: CSATGQTSPAQHF.

The chain employs TRBV4-1 and TRBJ2-2; maybe TRBD2 (6 bases). The CDR3 runs to 15 residues. With 3 bases removed from V and 8 bases from J, the gap between germline ends came to 16 bases. From germline, CDR1 is MGHRA and CDR2 YSYEKL. The CDR3 loop reads CASSHPGLGVGELFF. The CDR3 DNA follows: TGCGCCAGCAGCCACCCGGGACTGGGGGTGGGGGAGCTGTTTTTT.

About this clonotype: Because the CDR3 is missing its conserved closing phenylalanine or tryptophan, this is likely a read error. The rearrangement uses TRBV4-2 and TRBJ1-3; D gene ambiguous. CDR3 length: 13 amino acids. Germline CDR1 reads LGHNA; CDR2 reads YNFKEQ. V dropped 0 bases and J dropped 1 base, with 1 base sitting between them. DNA for the CDR3: TGTGCCAGCAGCCAAGAGTCTGGAAACACCATATATTAT. Protein: CASSQESGNTIYY.

This sequence joins TRBV7-2 and TRBJ2-7, with a possible D match to TRBD2 (6 bases). Germline V gene lookup returns CDR1 SGHTA and CDR2 FQGNSA. The ends were cut back, 6 bases at V and 3 bases at J, with 9 bases in the middle. The CDR3 extends over 12 amino acids. The CDR3 protein is CASRGGIYEQYF. For the CDR3, the DNA is TGTGCCAGCAGGGGAGGCATCTACGAGCAGTACTTC.

This clonotype has a handful of counts. The chain combines TRBV5-1 with TRBJ2-7; D not certain. With 2 bases removed from V and 4 bases from J, the gap between germline ends came to 16 bases. CDR1 is SGHRS, CDR2 YFSETQ, per germline. The CDR3 loop spans 15 amino acids. CDR3 region: CASSLRTARLYEQYF. Here the CDR3 DNA reads TGCGCCAGCAGCTTACGAACGGCCCGTCTATACGAGCAGTACTTC.